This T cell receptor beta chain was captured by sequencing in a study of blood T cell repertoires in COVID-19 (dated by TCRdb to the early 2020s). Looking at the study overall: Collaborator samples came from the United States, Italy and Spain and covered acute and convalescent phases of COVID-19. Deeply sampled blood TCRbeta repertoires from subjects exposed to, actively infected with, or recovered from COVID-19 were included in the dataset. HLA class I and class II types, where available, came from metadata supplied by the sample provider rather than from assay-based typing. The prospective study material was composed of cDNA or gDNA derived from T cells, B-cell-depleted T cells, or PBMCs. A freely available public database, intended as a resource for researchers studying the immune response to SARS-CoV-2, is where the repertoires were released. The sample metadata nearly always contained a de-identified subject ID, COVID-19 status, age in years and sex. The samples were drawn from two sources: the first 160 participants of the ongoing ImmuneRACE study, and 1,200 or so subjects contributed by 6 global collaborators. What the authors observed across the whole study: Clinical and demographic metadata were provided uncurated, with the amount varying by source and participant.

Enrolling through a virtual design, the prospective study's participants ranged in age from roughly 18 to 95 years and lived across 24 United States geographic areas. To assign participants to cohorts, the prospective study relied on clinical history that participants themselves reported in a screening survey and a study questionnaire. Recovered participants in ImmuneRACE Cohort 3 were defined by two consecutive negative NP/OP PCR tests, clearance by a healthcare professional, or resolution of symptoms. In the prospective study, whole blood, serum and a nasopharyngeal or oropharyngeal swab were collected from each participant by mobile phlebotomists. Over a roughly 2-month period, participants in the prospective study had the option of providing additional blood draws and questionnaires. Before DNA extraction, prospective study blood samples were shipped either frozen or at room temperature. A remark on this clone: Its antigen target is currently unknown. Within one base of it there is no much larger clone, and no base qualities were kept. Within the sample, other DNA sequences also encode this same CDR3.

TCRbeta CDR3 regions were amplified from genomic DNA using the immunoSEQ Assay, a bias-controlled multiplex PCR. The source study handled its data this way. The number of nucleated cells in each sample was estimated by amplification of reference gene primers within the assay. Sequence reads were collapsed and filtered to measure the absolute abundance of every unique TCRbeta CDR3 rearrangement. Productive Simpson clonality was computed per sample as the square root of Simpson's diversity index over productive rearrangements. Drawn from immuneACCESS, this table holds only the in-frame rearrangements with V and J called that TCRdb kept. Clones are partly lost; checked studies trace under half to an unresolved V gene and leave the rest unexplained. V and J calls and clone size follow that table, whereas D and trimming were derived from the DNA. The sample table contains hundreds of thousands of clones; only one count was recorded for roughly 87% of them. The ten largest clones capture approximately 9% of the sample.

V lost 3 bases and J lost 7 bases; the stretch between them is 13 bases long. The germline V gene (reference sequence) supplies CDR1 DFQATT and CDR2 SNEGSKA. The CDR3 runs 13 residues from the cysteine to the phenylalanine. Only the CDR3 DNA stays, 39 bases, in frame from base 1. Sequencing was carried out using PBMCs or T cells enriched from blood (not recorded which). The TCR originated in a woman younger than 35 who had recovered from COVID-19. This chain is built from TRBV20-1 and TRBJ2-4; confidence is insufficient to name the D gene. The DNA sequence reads TGCAGTGCTAGTGGGCAGGAAAGGAACATTCAGTACTTC. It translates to CSASGQERNIQYF.